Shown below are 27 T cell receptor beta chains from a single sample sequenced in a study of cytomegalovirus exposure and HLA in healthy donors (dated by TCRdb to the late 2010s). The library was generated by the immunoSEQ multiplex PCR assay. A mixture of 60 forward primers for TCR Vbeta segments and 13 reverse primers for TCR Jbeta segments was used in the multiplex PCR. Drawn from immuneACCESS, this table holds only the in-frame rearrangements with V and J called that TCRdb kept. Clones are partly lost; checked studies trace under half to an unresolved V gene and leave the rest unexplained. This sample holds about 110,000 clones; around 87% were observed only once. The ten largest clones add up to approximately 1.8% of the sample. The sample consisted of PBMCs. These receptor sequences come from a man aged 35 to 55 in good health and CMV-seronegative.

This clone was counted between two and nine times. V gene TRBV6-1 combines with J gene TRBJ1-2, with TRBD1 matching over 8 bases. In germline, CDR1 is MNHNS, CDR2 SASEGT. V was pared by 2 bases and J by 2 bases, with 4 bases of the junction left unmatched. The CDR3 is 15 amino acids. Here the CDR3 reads CASSEQGALNYGYTF. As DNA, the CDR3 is TGTGCCAGCAGTGAACAGGGGGCGTTGAACTATGGCTACACCTTC.

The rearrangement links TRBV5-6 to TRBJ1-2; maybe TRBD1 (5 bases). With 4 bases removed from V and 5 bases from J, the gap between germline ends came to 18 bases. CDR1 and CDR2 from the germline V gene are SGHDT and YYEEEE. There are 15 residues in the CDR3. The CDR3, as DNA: TGTGCCAGCAGCCCGGCAGGGTCGCCTGGGTATGGCTACACCTTC. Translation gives CASSPAGSPGYGYTF.

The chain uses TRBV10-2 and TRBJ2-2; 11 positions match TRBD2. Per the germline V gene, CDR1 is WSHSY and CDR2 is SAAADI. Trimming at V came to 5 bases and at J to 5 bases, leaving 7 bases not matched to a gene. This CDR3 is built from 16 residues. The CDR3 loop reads CASSSIAGGPTGELFF. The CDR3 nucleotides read TGCGCCAGCAGTTCTATAGCGGGGGGGCCGACCGGGGAGCTGTTTTTT.

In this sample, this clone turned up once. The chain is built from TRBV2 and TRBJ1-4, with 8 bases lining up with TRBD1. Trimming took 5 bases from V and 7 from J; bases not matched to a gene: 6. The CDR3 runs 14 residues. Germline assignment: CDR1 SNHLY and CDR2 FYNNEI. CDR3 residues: CASSRQGLGEKLFF. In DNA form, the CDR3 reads TGTGCCAGCAGTCGACAGGGGCTCGGTGAAAAACTGTTTTTT.

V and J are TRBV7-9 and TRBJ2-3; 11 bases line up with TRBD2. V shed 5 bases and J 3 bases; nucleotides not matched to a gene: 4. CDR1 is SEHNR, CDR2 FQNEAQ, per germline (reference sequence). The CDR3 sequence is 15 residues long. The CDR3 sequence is CASSTGTSGTDTQYF. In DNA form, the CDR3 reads TGTGCCAGCAGCACTGGGACTAGCGGAACAGATACGCAGTATTTT.

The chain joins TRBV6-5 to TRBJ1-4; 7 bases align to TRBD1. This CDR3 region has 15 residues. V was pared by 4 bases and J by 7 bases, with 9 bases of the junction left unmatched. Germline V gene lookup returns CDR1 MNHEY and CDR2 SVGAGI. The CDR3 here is CASSSTDRSSEKLFF. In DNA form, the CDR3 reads TGTGCCAGCAGTTCGACGGACAGGAGTAGTGAAAAACTGTTTTTT.

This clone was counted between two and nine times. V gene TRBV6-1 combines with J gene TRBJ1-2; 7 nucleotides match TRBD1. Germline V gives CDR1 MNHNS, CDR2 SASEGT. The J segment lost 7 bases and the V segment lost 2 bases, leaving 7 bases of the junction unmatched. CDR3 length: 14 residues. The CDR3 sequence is CASSEREGAPGYTF. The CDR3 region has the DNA TGTGCCAGCAGTGAAAGAGAGGGGGCGCCTGGCTACACCTTC.

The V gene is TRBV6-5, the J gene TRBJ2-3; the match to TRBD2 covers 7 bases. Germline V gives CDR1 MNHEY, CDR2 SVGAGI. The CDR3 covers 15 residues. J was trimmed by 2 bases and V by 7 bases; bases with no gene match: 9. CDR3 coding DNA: TGTGCCAGCAAACCGGGACTACTTTCCACAGATACGCAGTATTTT. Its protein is CASKPGLLSTDTQYF.

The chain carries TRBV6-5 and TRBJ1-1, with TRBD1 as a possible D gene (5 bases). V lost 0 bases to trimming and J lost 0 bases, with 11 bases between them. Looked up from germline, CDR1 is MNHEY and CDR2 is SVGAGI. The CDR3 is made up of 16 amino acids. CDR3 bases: TGTGCCAGCAGTTACTCGGGGACTCTTATGAACACTGAAGCTTTCTTT. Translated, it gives CASSYSGTLMNTEAFF.

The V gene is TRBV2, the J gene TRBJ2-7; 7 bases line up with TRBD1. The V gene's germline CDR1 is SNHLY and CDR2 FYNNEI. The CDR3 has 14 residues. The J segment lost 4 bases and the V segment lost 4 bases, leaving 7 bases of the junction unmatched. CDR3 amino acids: CASSGQGKGYEQYF. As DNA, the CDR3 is TGTGCCAGCAGTGGACAGGGCAAGGGGTACGAGCAGTACTTC.

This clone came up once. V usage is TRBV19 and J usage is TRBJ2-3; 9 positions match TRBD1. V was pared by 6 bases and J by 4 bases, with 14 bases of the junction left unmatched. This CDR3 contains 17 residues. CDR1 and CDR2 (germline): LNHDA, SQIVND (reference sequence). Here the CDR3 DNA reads TGTGCCAGTAGATTCACGATGAGGGACAGGGCCTCAGATACGCAGTATTTT. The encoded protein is CASRFTMRDRASDTQYF.

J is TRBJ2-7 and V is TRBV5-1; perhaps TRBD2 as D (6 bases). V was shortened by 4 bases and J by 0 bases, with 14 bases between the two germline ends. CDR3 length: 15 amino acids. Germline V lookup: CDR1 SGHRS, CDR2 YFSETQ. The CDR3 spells CASSPASGVSYEQYF. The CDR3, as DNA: TGCGCCAGCAGCCCCGCGTCGGGAGTCTCCTACGAGCAGTACTTC.

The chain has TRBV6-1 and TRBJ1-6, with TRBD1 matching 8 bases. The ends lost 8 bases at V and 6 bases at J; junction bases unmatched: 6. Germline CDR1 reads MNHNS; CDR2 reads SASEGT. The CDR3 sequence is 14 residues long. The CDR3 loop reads CASRPGQGNSPLHF. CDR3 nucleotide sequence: TGTGCCAGCCGCCCAGGACAGGGTAATTCACCCCTCCACTTT.

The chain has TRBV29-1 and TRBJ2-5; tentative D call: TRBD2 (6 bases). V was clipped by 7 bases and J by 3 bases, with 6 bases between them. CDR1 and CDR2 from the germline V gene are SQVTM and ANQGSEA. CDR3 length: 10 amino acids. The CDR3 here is CSGGEETQYF. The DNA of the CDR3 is TGCAGCGGGGGGGAAGAGACCCAGTACTTC.

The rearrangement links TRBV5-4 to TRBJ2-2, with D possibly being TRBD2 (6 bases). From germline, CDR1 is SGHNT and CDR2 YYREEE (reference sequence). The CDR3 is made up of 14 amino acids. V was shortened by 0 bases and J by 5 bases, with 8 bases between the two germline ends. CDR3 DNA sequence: TGTGCCAGCAGCTTGGGGAGGGGTACCGGGGAGCTGTTTTTT. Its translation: CASSLGRGTGELFF.

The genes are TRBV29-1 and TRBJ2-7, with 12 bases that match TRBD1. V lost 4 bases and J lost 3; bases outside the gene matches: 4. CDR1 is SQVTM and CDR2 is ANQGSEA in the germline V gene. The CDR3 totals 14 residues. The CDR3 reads CSVGGTGGNYEQYF. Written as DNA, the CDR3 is TGCAGCGTTGGGGGGACAGGGGGCAACTACGAGCAGTACTTC.

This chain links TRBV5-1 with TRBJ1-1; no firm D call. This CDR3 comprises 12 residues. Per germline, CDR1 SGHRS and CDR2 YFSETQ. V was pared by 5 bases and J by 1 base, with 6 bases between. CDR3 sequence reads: CASSTGNTEAFF. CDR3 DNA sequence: TGCGCCAGCAGTACGGGGAACACTGAAGCTTTCTTT.

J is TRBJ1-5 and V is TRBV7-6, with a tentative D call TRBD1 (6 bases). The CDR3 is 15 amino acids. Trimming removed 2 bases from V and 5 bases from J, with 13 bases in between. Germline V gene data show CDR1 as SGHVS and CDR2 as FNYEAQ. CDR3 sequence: CASSLTLGGDQPQHF. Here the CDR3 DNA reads TGTGCCAGCAGCTTAACCCTAGGGGGGGATCAGCCCCAGCATTTT.

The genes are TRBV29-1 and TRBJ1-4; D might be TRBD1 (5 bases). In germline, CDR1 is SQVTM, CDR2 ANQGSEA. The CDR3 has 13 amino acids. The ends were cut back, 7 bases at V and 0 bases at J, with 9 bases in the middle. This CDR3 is CSADSATNEKLFF. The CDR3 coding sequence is TGCAGCGCCGACAGTGCAACTAATGAAAAACTGTTTTTT.

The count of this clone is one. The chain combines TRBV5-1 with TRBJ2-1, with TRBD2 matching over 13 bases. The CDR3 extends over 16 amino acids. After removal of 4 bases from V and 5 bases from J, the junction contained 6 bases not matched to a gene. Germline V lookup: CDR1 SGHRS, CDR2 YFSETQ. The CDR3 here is CASSGELAGGNNEQFF. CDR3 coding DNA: TGCGCCAGCAGCGGAGAACTAGCGGGGGGGAACAATGAGCAGTTCTTC.

The CDR3 nucleotides read TGCAGCGTTGCCAGGGACAATGAGCAGTTCTTC. As protein: CSVARDNEQFF. The chain employs TRBV29-1 and TRBJ2-1, with D perhaps matching TRBD1 (5 bases). Trimming cost V 4 bases and J 5 bases, with 6 bases left between them. The CDR3 length is 11 residues. The germline V gene encodes CDR1 SQVTM and CDR2 ANQGSEA.

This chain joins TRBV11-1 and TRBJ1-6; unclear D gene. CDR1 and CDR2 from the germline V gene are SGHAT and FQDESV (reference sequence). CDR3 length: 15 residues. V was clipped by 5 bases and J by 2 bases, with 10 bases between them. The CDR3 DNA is TGTGCCAGCAGCCTGACTGATGCCTATAATTCACCCCTCCACTTT. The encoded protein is CASSLTDAYNSPLHF.

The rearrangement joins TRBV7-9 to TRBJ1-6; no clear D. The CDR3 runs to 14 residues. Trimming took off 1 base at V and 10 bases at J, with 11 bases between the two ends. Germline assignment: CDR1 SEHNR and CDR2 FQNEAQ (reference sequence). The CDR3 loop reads CASSLERGRSPLHF. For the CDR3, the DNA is TGTGCCAGCAGCTTAGAACGGGGAAGGTCACCCCTCCACTTT.

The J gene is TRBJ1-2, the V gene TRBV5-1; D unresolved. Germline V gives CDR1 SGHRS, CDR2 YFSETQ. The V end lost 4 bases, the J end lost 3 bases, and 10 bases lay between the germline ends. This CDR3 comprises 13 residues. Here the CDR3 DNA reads TGCGCCAGCAGCAGTTTAGGAGACTATGGCTACACCTTC. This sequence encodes CASSSLGDYGYTF.

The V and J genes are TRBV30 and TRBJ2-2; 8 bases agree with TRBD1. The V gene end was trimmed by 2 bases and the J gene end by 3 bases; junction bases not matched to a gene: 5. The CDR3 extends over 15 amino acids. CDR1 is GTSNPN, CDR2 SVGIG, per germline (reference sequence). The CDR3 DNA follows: TGTGCCTGGAGTTTGCCGGACAGGGACACCGGGGAGCTGTTTTTT. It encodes CAWSLPDRDTGELFF.

CDR3 sequence: CASTAGQGAYEQYF. The CDR3 DNA follows: TGCGCCAGCACCGCTGGACAGGGGGCTTACGAGCAGTACTTC. The V and J genes are TRBV5-1 and TRBJ2-7, with 11 positions matching TRBD1. V lost 6 bases and J lost 4; bases outside the gene matches: 6. The germline gives CDR1 SGHRS, CDR2 YFSETQ. The CDR3 covers 14 residues. The entire variable domain, with the rest obtained from reference TRBV5-1 and TRBJ2-7, is as follows: KAGVTQTPRYLIKTRGQQVTLSCSPISGHRSVSWYQQTPGQGLQFLFEYFSETQRNKGNFPGRFSGRQFSNSRSEMNVSTLELGDSALYLCASTAGQGAYEQYFGPGTRLTVT.

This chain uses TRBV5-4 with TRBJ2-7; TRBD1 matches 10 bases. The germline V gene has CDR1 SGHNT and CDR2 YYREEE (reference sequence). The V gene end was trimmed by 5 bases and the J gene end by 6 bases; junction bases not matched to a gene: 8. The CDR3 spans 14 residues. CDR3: CASRSEGQGFEQYF. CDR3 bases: TGTGCCAGCAGGTCCGAGGGACAGGGGTTCGAGCAGTACTTC.